The clone carrying this T cell receptor (beta chain) appeared a few times. Germline V gives CDR1 SGHAT, CDR2 FQNNGV. The V end lost 2 bases, the J end lost 4 bases, and 14 bases lay between the germline ends. This CDR3 contains 15 residues. The data derive from a study of identical twins. TCRdb re-analysed the 5' RACE reads in MiXCR, keeping a single row per CDR3 protein. The table lists just over 450,000 distinct CDR3 sequences, 14% of them singletons. This sample also appeared in a second study, on yellow fever vaccine responses in identical twins.

This receptor was identified in a woman aged 18-30 years in good health. This rearrangement joins TRBV11-2 to TRBJ2-5; TRBD2 might be the D (6 bases). The sequencing sample was made of CD4+ T cells sorted from blood. The CDR3 reads CASSLSGGARETQYF. The CDR3 DNA is TGTGCCAGCAGCTTATCGGGCGGGGCCCGAGAGACCCAGTACTTC.